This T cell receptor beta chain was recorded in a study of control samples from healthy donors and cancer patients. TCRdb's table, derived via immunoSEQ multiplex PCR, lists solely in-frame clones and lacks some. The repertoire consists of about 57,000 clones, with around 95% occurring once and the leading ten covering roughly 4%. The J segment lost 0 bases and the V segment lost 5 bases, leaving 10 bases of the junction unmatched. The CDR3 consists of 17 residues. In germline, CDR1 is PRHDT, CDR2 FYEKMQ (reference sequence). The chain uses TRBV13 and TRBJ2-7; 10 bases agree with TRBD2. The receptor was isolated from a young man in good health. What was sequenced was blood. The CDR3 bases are TGTGCCAGCAGCCGGACCCCTTTAGCGGGGGGCTCCTACGAGCAGTACTTC. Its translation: CASSRTPLAGGSYEQYF.